This T cell receptor beta chain stems from a study of cytomegalovirus exposure and HLA in healthy donors (dated by TCRdb to the late 2010s). Describing the broader study: According to an earlier analysis of a few hundred of the donors, 150 million to 200 million T cells yielded some 110 million unique TCR beta sequences and about 300 Gb of sequence data. An earlier analysis of around 580 of the donors used high-throughput TCR beta sequencing to judge whether each TCR beta V gene segment behaved as functional or pseudogenic. About 330 gigabases of sequencing data and around 80 million unique TCR sequences made up an early release that covered about 640 HLA-typed donors. A later analysis re-examined previously published TCR beta repertoires from 600 to 700 donors and added high-resolution HLA genotyping to investigate patterns of TCR occurrence. Using immunosequencing, the study profiled T cell repertoires from about 610 subjects and related those repertoires to cytomegalovirus serostatus. Donor age, sex, ethnicity and CMV serostatus were compiled alongside the repertoire data. Both class I and class II loci were covered by HLA typing, at four-digit resolution. The study combined high-throughput TCR immunosequencing, statistical association of individual TCRs with disease status, and machine learning to predict cytomegalovirus infection status. Typing coverage differed by locus: A, B, C, DRB1 and DQB1 were typed in about 620-630 donors, DQA1 in roughly 500, DPA1 in over 600, and DPB1 in about 450. The study aimed to test whether signatures of past pathogen exposure could be identified by cataloging public T cell receptors. In the later analysis, no new phenotypic data were used to find candidate immune exposures; instead, reliance was placed on TCR beta sequences and their occurrence across donors. In a later genetic analysis, genome-wide SNP genotypes for about 60% of the 666 donors were used, and that subset was treated as a discovery cohort. The genetic ancestry cluster associated with self-reported Caucasian donors included 81% of the roughly 410 genotyped donors. On average, over 200,000 unique TCR beta nucleotide sequences were sequenced per donor among 350 to 400 genotyped donors of the cohort, with 15% to 20% of those sequences being non-productive. Because of strong linkage in the cohort, roughly five DR-DQ haplotypes were treated as single units for association and clustering. All discovery cohort repertoires had been generated using a single sequencing platform. Along with the approximately 650-subject first cohort, a separate validation cohort of over a hundred different subjects was used. On the study overall, not on this receptor specifically: The sequencing pipeline was judged likely to have produced a cluster of highly shared sequence variants as a technical artifact. This cohort had only TCR beta chains sequenced, and the lack of alpha or paired-chain data limited which features could be detected. In an earlier analysis of under 600 of the donors, most TCR beta V segments were observed in productive rearrangements about 90% or about 30% of the time, broadly matching IMGT annotations. In vitro tests confirmed that three of the cytomegalovirus-associated TCR beta chains recognize cytomegalovirus antigens. According to a later analysis, TCR association rates differed among HLA loci, with DRB1 alleles showing the most associated TCRs and HLA-C alleles showing the fewest. Immune exposure information for the cohort was limited to CMV serostatus. According to a later analysis, most CMV-associated TCR beta chains appeared to be HLA-restricted, and the HLA associations seemed to be driven largely by CMV exposure. The earlier analysis of 450 to 700 of the donors excluded fewer than 20 rarely observed V segments, including chromosome 9 orphons, because counts were too low. The study gave a list of about 170 TCR beta chains associated with cytomegalovirus. When HLA alleles, especially DR and DQ, strongly co-occurred, attributing TCR associations to individual alleles was difficult. Sequencing depth was assumed to be roughly uniform across donors in the presence/absence analyses, though that assumption may not hold. Correlated functional status among segregating V segments might be attributable to linkage disequilibrium, but an unknown experimental factor could not be ruled out. According to the authors, the approach could potentially be generalized to other disease states and immunological phenotypes. HLA typing was unavailable for some donors at each locus, so association tests used only the typed subset. V-gene and J-gene trimming of TCR beta chains was associated with a missense DCLRE1C variant in a later genetic analysis, and the association was replicated in an independent cohort. A later analysis found that HLA-associated TCR beta chains were more clonally expanded and had lower generation probabilities than equally common non-associated chains. Compared with the roughly 710-donor mean, donors in an Asian-associated ancestry cluster had fewer N-insertions in productive TCRs, according to a later genetic analysis. A further reported finding was that TCR beta sequences accurately predicted the HLA-A and HLA-B alleles for most subjects in the first cohort. The classifier was reported to diagnose cytomegalovirus status with high specificity and sensitivity in both the original and validation cohorts. Specific HLA alleles were associated with 15,000 to 20,000 TCR beta sequences at a false discovery rate of 0.05 in a later analysis. Across donors, most TCR sequences were observed very rarely, whereas some public TCRs were present in many individuals. A later analysis reported that several top co-occurrence clusters appeared linked to parvovirus B19, influenza, CMV and Epstein-Barr virus. Because the 87-base-pair reads could not distinguish some IMGT-functional V segments, including TRBV6-2 and TRBV6-3, those segments were excluded.

Counted from cysteine to phenylalanine, this CDR3 has 14 amino acids. Only CDR3 DNA remains: 42 bases, in frame from the first base. Trimming costs V 3 bases and J 7 bases, and their ends lie 15 bases apart. From the germline V gene, CDR1 is LGHNA and CDR2 is YNFKEQ. Library creation used the immunoSEQ multiplex PCR assay. For the multiplex PCR, a mixture combining 60 forward primers for TCR Vbeta segments and 13 reverse primers for TCR Jbeta segments was used. A multiplex PCR assay on genomic DNA amplified the CDR3 region of rearranged TCR beta genes. On the Illumina HiSeq System, the amplified TCR beta libraries were sequenced as 87-base-pair reads. Under the source paper's analysis protocol: In a later analysis, 80 million or so unique TCR beta chains were counted across the roughly 670 repertoires, and approximately 9.9 million of these chains were shared by at least two donors. A nearest-neighbor algorithm error-corrected the raw reads and collapsed the reads into unique sequences, merging closely related sequences to remove PCR and sequencing errors. V, D and J gene segments were assigned by aligning CDR3 sequences to IMGT reference sequences. For a sequence to be retained, a match of at least six nucleotides to both a V gene segment and a J gene segment was required. A rearrangement counted as productive if the CDR3 had no stop codons and remained in frame with V and J, and every other rearrangement counted as non-productive. Following IMGT convention, CDR3 was defined as the stretch from the second conserved V-encoded cysteine to the conserved J-encoded phenylalanine. In an earlier analysis of around 600 of the donors, sequences lacking an unambiguous match to a single V gene segment were excluded. In an earlier analysis of 450 to 750 of the donors, a V segment was called functional when productive rearrangements were above 56.7%, and segregating when the standard deviation between donors exceeded 5%. A statistical classification framework was developed to diagnose cytomegalovirus status using the catalog of TCR beta chain sequences. In a later analysis, V and J genes were assigned by comparing TCR nucleotide sequences against IMGT/GENE-DB human TR gene sequences. The TCRdist pipeline was used in a later analysis to assign CDR3 sequences and most-parsimonious VDJ recombination scenarios. A later analysis defined each TCR beta chain by its CDR3 amino acid sequence plus V-gene family, and excluded reads lacking a unique V-gene family. In a later analysis, approximately 590 highly shared, low-generation-probability nucleotide sequences were removed to address suspected cross-contamination and a sequencing artifact. For each public chain, a later analysis derived a clonal expansion index from normalized ranks of inferred template counts within each repertoire. In a later analysis, generation probabilities were computed with a VDJ recombination model fitted to out-of-frame rearrangements, and the resulting probabilities were checked against IGoR. In a later analysis, TCR-TCR, TCR-HLA and TCR-CMV co-occurrence was scored with hypergeometric tests, and a repertoire-size bias correction was applied to TCR pairs. In a later analysis, false discovery rates were estimated by permuting HLA or CMV assignments 20 times. A later analysis grouped co-occurring TCRs with DBSCAN, adding TCRdist sequence similarity when clustering within HLA-allele-positive subsets. Co-occurrence clustering excluded repertoires with fewer than 30,000 or more than 120,000 public chains, plus five with anomalous nucleotide sharing. Here the immuneACCESS table is served through TCRdb, limited to in-frame sequences with V and J called. Missing clones are a known gap in these copies; in checked studies unresolved V genes cover under half, and the rest lacks a known reason. V and J calls and clone size are given by that table; D and trimming were obtained from the DNA. The sample yields fewer than 200,000 clones; more than 75% were counted once. The ten biggest clones cover roughly 0.23% of the sample.

The cohort was made up of several hundred healthy bone marrow donors. At the time of sampling, every cohort member was nominally healthy, though immune exposures that went unrecorded were likely present. The donor tested CMV seronegative and was one of the 352 seronegative cohort members. Every donor gave a peripheral blood sample, and the peripheral blood mononuclear cells from that sample were used for TCR beta sequencing. The Qiagen DNeasy Blood Extraction Kit was used to extract genomic DNA from the blood cell samples. Points on this clone: It has no known antigen specificity. Base qualities are not provided; no much larger clone lies one nucleotide away.

The rearranged segments are TRBV4-2 and TRBJ1-2, and TRBD1 may be the D gene, going by 6 matching bases. The sequence came from a girl less than two years old in good health and CMV-seronegative. What was sequenced was PBMCs. Here is the DNA: TGTGCCAGCAGCCAGGGAACGAACAGGGCTGGCTACACCTTC. Its amino acids are CASSQGTNRAGYTF.